This passage covers 2 T cell receptor beta chains from one sample sequenced in a study of tumor-infiltrating lymphocytes in primary liver carcinoma. Without any cell sorting, 20-30 mg of bulk tissue yielded co-extracted RNA and DNA. Researchers generated TCR beta cDNA from around 0.55 ug of total RNA, relying on a constant-region primer. Investigators got TCR beta libraries out of three nested multiplex PCR rounds, done with slightly modified ARM-PCR. A C-beta reverse primer was combined with TRBV1-TRBV30 forward primers in the first two PCR rounds, and each round had 10 cycles. TCRdb used MiXCR to reprocess the multiplex PCR reads, holding one entry per CDR3 protein. In the table there are about 120,000 distinct CDR3 sequences, 55% to 70% of which are singletons. Sequenced: tumor-adjacent normal liver tissue. The receptor set was obtained from a woman in her sixties or seventies with primary liver carcinoma and hepatitis B virus infection.

With regard to this clonotype: At one boundary the junction diverges from the germline segment, which might be a read error. The chain carries TRBV6-6 and TRBJ2-5; D gene ambiguous. This CDR3 is built from 16 residues. Germline CDR1 reads MNHNY; CDR2 reads SVGAGI (reference sequence). CDR3 coding DNA: TGTGCCAGCAGTTGCGGTAGTGGGCGGCGAATAGAGAACCAGTACTTC. It specifies CASSCGSGRRIENQYF.

The chain recombines TRBV29-1 with TRBJ2-3; D gene unclear. Trimming took 6 bases from V and 4 from J, leaving 11 bases between them. Germline V CDR1 and CDR2: SQVTM, ANQGSEA. This CDR3 spans 12 amino acids. CDR3 nucleotide sequence: TGCAGCGTAGCAGTGGCGGCAGATACGCAGTATTTT. Residues: CSVAVAADTQYF.